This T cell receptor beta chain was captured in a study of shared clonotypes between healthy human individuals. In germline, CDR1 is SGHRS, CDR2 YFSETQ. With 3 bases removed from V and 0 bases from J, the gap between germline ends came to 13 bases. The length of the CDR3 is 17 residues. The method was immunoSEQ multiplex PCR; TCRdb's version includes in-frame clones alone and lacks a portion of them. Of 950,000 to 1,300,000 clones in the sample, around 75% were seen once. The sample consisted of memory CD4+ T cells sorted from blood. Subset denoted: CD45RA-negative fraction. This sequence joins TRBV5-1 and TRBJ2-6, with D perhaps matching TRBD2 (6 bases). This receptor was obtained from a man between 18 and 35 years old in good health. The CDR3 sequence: CASSSWGVLSGANVLTF. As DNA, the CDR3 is TGCGCCAGCAGCTCGTGGGGGGTTCTCTCTGGGGCCAACGTCCTGACTTTC.